This TCR beta chain emerged from a study of T cell repertoires in cytomegalovirus infection. Study results and limitations: Totalled public TCR beta family frequency picked out people who carried CMV plus the relevant HLA. CMV-specific TCR beta clonotypes restricted by HLA-C were the ones dominating the ex vivo response.

TCRdb redid the calling of the reads with MiXCR, one entry per CDR3 protein. The sample has 250,000 to 300,000 distinct CDR3 sequences; 22% are singletons. Comment on this clonotype: The target antigen is unknown.

The germline V and J ends were trimmed by 7 bases and 1 base, with 11 bases remaining between them. This CDR3 is 14 amino acids long. Per the germline V gene, CDR1 is SGHRS and CDR2 is YFSETQ. The sequence came from a human donor in good health (CMV status not recorded). Some clones in this sample may be carry-over from other donors' samples. Sample: cultured PBMCs, taken from culture after CMV antigen stimulation. This rearrangement joins TRBV5-1 to TRBJ2-2; D may be TRBD1 (7 bases). The CDR3 protein is CASGRDRNTGELFF. CDR3 DNA: TGCGCCAGCGGGCGGGACAGGAACACCGGGGAGCTGTTTTTT.